The 2 T cell receptor beta chains reported below all come from one sample, sequenced in a study of regulatory T cells in long-lasting Graves disease. In building TCR beta libraries, iRepertoire HTBI primers were used together with Arm-PCR of CDR3 regions. From the multiplex PCR reads, TCRdb called clonotypes with MiXCR, one entry per CDR3 protein. The data hold about 300,000 distinct CDR3 sequences, with 22% observed a single time. The time point was: persistent/refractory GD, antithyroid drugs over 5 years with positive TRAb. PBMCs were the source of the RNA used for TCR sequencing. Here the sequenced sample was peripheral blood mononuclear cells (PBMCs), taken when the disease was refractory, from a patient treated with antithyroid drugs. Receptor source: a female donor with Graves disease.

Only a few counts were recorded for this clonotype. The gene calls are TRBV20-1 and TRBJ2-3, with D possibly being TRBD2 (5 bases). The CDR3 spans 15 residues. Trimming left V 0 bases short and J 0 bases short, with 10 bases between. In germline, CDR1 is DFQATT, CDR2 SNEGSKA (reference sequence). The CDR3 sequence is CSARDRTGSTDTQYF. CDR3 sequence (DNA): TGCAGTGCTAGAGATCGGACGGGAAGCACAGATACGCAGTATTTT.

The sample holds one count of this clonotype. This chain connects TRBV24-1 to TRBJ2-5; D perhaps matches TRBD2 (5 bases). CDR1 is KGHDR, CDR2 SFDVKD, per germline. V was clipped by 4 bases and J by 5 bases, with 13 bases between them. The CDR3 is 14 residues long. The CDR3 bases are TGTGCCACCAGTGACACCCTAGCCAGGGAGACCCAGTACTTC. This codes for CATSDTLARETQYF.